These T cell receptor beta chains were read from a single sample in a study of T-cell memory formation after mild COVID-19. TCRdb re-analysed the 5' RACE reads in MiXCR, keeping a single row per CDR3 protein. There are 260,000 or so distinct CDR3 sequences in the sample; roughly a sixth occur only once, and around 23% lies in the top ten. The sequenced sample consisted of PBMCs or a T cell subset sorted from them (not recorded which). These receptors all come from a man aged 18-30 years who had mild COVID-19 (a few samples of this study predate the infection). Cell type and time point are not known. Both conserved end residues are part of each CDR3. D genes are given only for firm matches. Clone size is given for some rows only: seen once, a few or many times, or a class if the clone is expanded.

-	TRBJ1-2	-	TRBV9	TGTGCCAGCAGCGTAAATGATAACTATGGCTACACCTTC	CASSVNDNYGYTF
TRBD1	TRBJ1-4	few	TRBV2	TGTGCCAGCAGCTGGACAGGGTTTAATGAAAAACTGTTTTTT	CASSWTGFNEKLFF
-	TRBJ2-1	-	TRBV7-6	TGTGCCAGCAGCTTAGATCGGCTCGCCGCGACTTACAATGAGCAGTTCTTC	CASSLDRLAATYNEQFF
-	TRBJ1-1	-	TRBV6-2/TRBV6-3	TGTGCCAGCAGTTACACCCTGAACACTGAAGCTTTCTTT	CASSYTLNTEAFF
TRBD2	TRBJ2-7	many	TRBV20-1	TGCAGTGCTAGGTCCGGGGGGGAGGATCACGAGCAGTACTTC	CSARSGGEDHEQYF
-	TRBJ1-1	-	TRBV11-2	TGTGCCAGCAGCTTAGTGGACCAGGGAAATGGAGCTTTCTTT	CASSLVDQGNGAFF
TRBD1	TRBJ2-3	few	TRBV12-3/TRBV12-4	TGTGCCAGCAGTTTATTCGCAGGACAGGGGTTGGATACGCAGTATTTT	CASSLFAGQGLDTQYF
-	TRBJ1-4	-	TRBV27	TGTGCCAGCAGTTCACCTCCGAGGGGTACGCTGTTTTTT	CASSSPPRGTLFF
-	TRBJ2-3	few	TRBV12-5	TGTGCTAGTGGTTTTAACTCAGGGGGCACAGATACGCAGTATTTT	CASGFNSGGTDTQYF
-	TRBJ2-7	many	TRBV4-2	TGTGCCAGCAGCGCTGACGGAGGCTACGAGCAGTACTTC	CASSADGGYEQYF
-	TRBJ2-5	many	TRBV5-1	TGCGCCAGCAGCTCTAGGGACACCGAGGAGACCCAGTACTTC	CASSSRDTEETQYF
-	TRBJ2-7	-	TRBV5-1	TGCGCCAGCAGCTTGGAGGAGGTATCGACGGCCTACGAGCAGTACTTC	CASSLEEVSTAYEQYF
-	TRBJ2-7	many	TRBV5-1	TGCGCCAGCAGCTTGGAGCAGGGGCTTATCTACGAGCAGTACTTC	CASSLEQGLIYEQYF
-	TRBJ2-7	-	TRBV6-1	TGTGCCATACGGGCCACTGGGAACGAGCAGTACTTC	CAIRATGNEQYF
-	TRBJ1-2	many	TRBV2	TGTGCCAGCAGTGACAGGTTATATGGCTACACCTTC	CASSDRLYGYTF
TRBD2	TRBJ2-7	-	TRBV20-1	TGCAGTGCTAGAGATCAGGGGACTAGCGGGGGACATCCTTACGAGCAGTACTTC	CSARDQGTSGGHPYEQYF
-	TRBJ2-3	-	TRBV7-9	TGTGCCAGCAGCTTAGCGTTGGTCGGGGGTCTTGGGGATACGCAGTATTTT	CASSLALVGGLGDTQYF